The clone carrying this TCR beta chain was observed once. The antigen is not known. A multiplex PCR was run with 60 Vbeta primers and 13 Jbeta primers. Produced via immunoSEQ multiplex PCR; TCRdb's table is partial and in-frame only. The repertoire holds a few hundred thousand clones, more than 60% seen once, with about 0.23% in the top ten. The record originates from a study of cytomegalovirus exposure and HLA in healthy donors. Study-wide results and limits: Presence/absence analyses took donor sequencing depth as roughly uniform.

The CDR3 contains 14 residues. In germline, CDR1 is LNHDA, CDR2 SQIVND (reference sequence). The V end was cut by 7 bases, the J end by 5 bases, with 17 bases between. The receptor's source is a girl aged 2-10 years in good health and CMV-seronegative. The chain carries TRBV19 and TRBJ1-2, with D possibly matching TRBD1 (5 bases). The sample comprised PBMCs. CDR3 sequence (DNA): TGTGCCAGTACTCCGGGAGGGACCGATTATGGCTACACCTTC. Translation gives CASTPGGTDYGYTF.